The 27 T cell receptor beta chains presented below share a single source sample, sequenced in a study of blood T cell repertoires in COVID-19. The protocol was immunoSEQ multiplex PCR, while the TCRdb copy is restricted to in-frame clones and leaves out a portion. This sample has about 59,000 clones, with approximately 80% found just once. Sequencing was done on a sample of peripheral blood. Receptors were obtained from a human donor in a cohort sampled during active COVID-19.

The CDR3 nucleotides are TGTGCCAGCAGCGTAGGATGGGAGGATCAGCCCCAGCATTTT. Protein product: CASSVGWEDQPQHF. This sequence joins TRBV9 and TRBJ1-5; D uncertain. The length of the CDR3 is 14 residues. Per the germline V gene, CDR1 is SGDLS and CDR2 is YYNGEE. V lost 0 bases, J lost 5 bases, and 9 bases lay in between.

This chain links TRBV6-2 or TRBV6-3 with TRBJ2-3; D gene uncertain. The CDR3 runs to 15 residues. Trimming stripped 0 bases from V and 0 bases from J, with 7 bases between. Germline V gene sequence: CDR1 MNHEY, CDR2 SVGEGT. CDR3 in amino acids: CASSYSSGSTDTQYF. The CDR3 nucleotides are TGTGCCAGCAGTTACTCGTCGGGTAGCACAGATACGCAGTATTTT.

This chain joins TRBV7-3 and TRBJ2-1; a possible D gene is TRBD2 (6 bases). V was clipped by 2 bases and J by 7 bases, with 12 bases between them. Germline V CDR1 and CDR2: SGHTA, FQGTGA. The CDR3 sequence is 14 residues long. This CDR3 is CASSLWGVVNEQFF. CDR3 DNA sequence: TGTGCCAGCAGCTTATGGGGGGTAGTGAATGAGCAGTTCTTC.

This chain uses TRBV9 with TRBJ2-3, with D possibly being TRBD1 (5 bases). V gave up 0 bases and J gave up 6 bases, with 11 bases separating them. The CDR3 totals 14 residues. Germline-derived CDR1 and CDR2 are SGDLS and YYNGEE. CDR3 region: CASSVGGSGDTQYF. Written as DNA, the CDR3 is TGTGCCAGCAGCGTAGGGGGCTCCGGGGATACGCAGTATTTT. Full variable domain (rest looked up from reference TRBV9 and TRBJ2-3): DSGVTQTPKHLITATGQRVTLRCSPRSGDLSVYWYQQSLDQGLQFLIQYYNGEERAKGNILERFSAQQFPDLHSELNLSSLELGDSALYFCASSVGGSGDTQYFGPGTRLTVL.

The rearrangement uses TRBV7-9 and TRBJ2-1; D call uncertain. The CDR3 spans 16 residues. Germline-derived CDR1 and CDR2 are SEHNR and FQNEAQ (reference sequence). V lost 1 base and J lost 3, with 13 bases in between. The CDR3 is CASSLESVSRYNEQFF. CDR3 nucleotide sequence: TGTGCCAGCAGCTTAGAATCAGTGTCTCGCTACAATGAGCAGTTCTTC.

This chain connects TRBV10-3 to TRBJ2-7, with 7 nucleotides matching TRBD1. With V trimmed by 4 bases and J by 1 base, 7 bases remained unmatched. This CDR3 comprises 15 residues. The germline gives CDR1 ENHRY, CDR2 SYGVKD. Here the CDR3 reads CAISVSGTDSYEQYF. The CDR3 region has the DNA TGTGCCATCAGTGTCTCCGGGACAGATTCCTACGAGCAGTACTTC.

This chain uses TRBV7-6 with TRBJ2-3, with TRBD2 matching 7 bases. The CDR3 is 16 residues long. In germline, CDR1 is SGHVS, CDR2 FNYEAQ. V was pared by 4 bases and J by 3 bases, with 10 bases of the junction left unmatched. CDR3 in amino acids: CASSSSLADSTDTQYF. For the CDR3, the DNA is TGTGCCAGCAGCTCGAGTCTAGCGGACTCGACAGATACGCAGTATTTT.

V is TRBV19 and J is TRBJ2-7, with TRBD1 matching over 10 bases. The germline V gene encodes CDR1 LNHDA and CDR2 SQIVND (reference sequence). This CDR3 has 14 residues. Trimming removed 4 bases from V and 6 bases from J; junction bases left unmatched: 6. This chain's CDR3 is CASSTGTGVREQYF. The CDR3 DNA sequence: TGTGCCAGTAGTACAGGGACAGGGGTACGCGAGCAGTACTTC.

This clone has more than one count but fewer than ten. The CDR3 is CASSQVSGARQYF. CDR3 coding DNA: TGCGCCAGCAGCCAAGTAAGCGGGGCCAGGCAGTACTTC. The chain has TRBV4-3 and TRBJ2-7; 7 bases map to TRBD2. The CDR3 has 13 residues. CDR1 and CDR2 (germline): LGHNA, YSLEER. The V and J ends lost 1 base and 9 bases, in that order; junction bases with no gene match: 6.

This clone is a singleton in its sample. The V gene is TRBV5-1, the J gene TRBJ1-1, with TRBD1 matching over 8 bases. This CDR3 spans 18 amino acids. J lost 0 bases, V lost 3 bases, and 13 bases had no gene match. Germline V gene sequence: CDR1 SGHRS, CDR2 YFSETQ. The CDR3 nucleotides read TGCGCCAGCAGCTCCAAGACGACAGGGGCCGCAATGAACACTGAAGCTTTCTTT. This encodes CASSSKTTGAAMNTEAFF.

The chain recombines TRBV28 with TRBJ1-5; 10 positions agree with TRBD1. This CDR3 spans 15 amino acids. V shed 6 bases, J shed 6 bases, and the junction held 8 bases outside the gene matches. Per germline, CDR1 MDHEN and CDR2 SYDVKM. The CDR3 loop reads CASSLGQGYRQPQHF. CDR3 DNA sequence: TGTGCCAGCAGCCTGGGACAGGGGTATCGTCAGCCCCAGCATTTT.

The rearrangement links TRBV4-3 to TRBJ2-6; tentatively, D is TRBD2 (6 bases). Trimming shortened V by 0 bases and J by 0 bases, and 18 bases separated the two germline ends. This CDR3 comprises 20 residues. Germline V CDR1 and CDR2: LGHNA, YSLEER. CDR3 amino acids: CASSQEVLRDSRSGANVLTF. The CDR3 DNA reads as TGCGCCAGCAGCCAAGAAGTGTTAAGGGACTCACGCTCTGGGGCCAACGTCCTGACTTTC.

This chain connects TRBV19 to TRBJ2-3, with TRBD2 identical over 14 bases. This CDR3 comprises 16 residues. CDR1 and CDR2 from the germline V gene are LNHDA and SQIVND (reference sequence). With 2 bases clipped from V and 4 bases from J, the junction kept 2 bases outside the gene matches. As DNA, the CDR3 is TGTGCCAGTAGTATAAGGGGACTAGCGGGAGCAGATACGCAGTATTTT. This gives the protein CASSIRGLAGADTQYF. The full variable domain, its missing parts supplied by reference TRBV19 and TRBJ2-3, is DGGITQSPKYLFRKEGQNVTLSCEQNLNHDAMYWYRQDPGQGLRLIYYSQIVNDFQKGDIAEGYSVSREKKESFPLTVTSAQKNPTAFYLCASSIRGLAGADTQYFGPGTRLTVL.

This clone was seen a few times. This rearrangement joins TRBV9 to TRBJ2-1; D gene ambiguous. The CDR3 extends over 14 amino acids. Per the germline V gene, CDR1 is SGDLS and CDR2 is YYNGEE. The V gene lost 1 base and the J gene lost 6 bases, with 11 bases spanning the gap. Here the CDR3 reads CASSVHELSNEQFF. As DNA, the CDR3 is TGTGCCAGCAGCGTACATGAGCTCTCCAATGAGCAGTTCTTC.

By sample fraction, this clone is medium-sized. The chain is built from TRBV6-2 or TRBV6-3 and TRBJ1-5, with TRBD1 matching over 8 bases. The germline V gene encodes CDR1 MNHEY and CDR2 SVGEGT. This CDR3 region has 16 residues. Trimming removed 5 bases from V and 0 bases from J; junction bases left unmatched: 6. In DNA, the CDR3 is TGTGCCAGCAGTATGCGGACAGGGCATAGCAATCAGCCCCAGCATTTT. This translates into CASSMRTGHSNQPQHF.

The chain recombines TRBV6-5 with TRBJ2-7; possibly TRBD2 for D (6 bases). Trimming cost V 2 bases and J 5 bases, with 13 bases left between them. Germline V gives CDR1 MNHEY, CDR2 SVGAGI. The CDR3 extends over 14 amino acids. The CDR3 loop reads CASSYGPGANEQYF. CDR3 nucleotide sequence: TGTGCCAGCAGTTACGGTCCGGGAGCGAACGAGCAGTACTTC.

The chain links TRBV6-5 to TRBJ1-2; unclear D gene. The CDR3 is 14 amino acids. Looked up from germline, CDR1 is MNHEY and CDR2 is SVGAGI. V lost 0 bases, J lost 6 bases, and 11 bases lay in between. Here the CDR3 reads CASSYSLSGNGYTF. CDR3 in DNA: TGTGCCAGCAGTTACTCGTTGTCCGGGAATGGCTACACCTTC.

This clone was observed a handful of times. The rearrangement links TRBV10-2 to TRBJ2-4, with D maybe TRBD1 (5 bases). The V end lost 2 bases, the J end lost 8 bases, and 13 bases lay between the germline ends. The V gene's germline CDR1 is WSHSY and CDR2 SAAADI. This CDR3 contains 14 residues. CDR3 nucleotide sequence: TGCGCCAGCAGTGAGGATTTAGGGGTGCACATTCAGTACTTC. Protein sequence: CASSEDLGVHIQYF.

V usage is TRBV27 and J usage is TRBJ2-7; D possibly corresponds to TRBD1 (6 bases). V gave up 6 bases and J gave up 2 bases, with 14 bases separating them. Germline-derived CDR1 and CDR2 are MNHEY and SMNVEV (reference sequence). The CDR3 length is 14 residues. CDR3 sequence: CASRKRQVPYEQYF. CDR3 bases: TGTGCCAGCAGAAAACGACAGGTCCCCTACGAGCAGTACTTC.

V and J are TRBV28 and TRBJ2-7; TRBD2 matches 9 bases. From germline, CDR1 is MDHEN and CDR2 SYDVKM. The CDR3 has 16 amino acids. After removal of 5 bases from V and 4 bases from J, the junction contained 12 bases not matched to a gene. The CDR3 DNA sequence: TGTGCCAGCAGTCCAACTACTAGCGGGCGACTTTACGAGCAGTACTTC. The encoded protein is CASSPTTSGRLYEQYF.

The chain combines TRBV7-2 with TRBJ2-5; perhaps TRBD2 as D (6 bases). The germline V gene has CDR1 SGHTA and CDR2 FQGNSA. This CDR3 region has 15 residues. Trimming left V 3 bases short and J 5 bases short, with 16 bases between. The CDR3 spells CASSFRGRRTETQYF. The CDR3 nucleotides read TGTGCCAGCAGCTTTCGGGGGAGGAGGACGGAGACCCAGTACTTC.

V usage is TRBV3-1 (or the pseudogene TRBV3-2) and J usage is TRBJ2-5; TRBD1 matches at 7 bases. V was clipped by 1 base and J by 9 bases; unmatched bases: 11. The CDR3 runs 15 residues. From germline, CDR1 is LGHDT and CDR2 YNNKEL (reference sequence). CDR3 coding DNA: TGTGCCAGCAGCCAAGCGACAGGGTATAGGCTGGCCCAGTACTTC. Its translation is CASSQATGYRLAQYF.

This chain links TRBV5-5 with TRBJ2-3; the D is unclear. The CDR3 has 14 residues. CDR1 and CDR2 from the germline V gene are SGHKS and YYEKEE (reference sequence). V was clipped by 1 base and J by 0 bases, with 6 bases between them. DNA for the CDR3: TGTGCCAGCAGCTTGACGAGTAGCACAGATACGCAGTATTTT. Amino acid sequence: CASSLTSSTDTQYF.

CDR3 amino acids: CASSDSLSWTRTEQYF. CDR3 coding DNA: TGTGCCAGCAGTGACTCGTTATCTTGGACTAGAACCGAGCAGTACTTC. The genes are TRBV6-4 and TRBJ2-7; TRBD2 aligns across 7 bases. The V gene's germline CDR1 is MRHNA and CDR2 SNTAGT. The CDR3 contains 16 residues. The trim removed 0 bases at V and 6 bases at J, leaving 11 bases unmatched.

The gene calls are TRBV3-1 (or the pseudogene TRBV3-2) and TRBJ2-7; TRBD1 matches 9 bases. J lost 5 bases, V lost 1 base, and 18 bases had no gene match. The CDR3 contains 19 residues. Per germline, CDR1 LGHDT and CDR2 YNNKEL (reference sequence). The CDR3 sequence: CASSQVGGKGTGIVDEQYF. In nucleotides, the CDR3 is TGTGCCAGCAGCCAAGTGGGGGGAAAGGGGACAGGGATCGTCGACGAGCAGTACTTC.

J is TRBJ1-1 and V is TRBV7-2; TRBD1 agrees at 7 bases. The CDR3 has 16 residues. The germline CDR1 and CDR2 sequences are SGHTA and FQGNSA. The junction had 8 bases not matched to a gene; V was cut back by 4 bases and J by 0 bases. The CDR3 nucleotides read TGTGCCAGCAGCTCTCTCGAGACAGGGTTGAACACTGAAGCTTTCTTT. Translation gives CASSSLETGLNTEAFF. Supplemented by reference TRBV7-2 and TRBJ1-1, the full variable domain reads GAGVSQSPSNKVTEKGKDVELRCDPISGHTALYWYRQSLGQGLEFLIYFQGNSAPDKSGLPSDRFSAERTGGSVSTLTIQRTQQEDSAVYLCASSSLETGLNTEAFFGQGTRLTVV.

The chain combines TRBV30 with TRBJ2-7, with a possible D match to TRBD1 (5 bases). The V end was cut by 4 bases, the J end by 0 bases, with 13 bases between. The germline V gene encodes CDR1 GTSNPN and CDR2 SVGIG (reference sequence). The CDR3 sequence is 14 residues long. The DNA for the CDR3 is TGTGCCTGGAAAGCAGGGCCAAGCTCCTACGAGCAGTACTTC. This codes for CAWKAGPSSYEQYF.